Given below is one TCR beta chain in context. The data were taken from a study of early T cells in non-severe SARS-CoV-2 infection. In the library, individual cDNA molecules carried attached unique molecular identifiers. TCRdb re-called the 5' RACE reads with MiXCR, one entry per CDR3 protein. The sample holds approximately 75,000 distinct CDR3 sequences, approximately 4.6% seen once. The sequencing here drew on whole blood, taken at baseline. This TCR derives from an adult who was a healthcare worker with PCR-confirmed SARS-CoV-2 infection or an uninfected control (not recorded which). The donor label of this sample is uncertain.

CDR3 loop: CASRTGGGRETQYF. As DNA, the CDR3 is TGTGCCAGCAGGACCGGAGGGGGCAGAGAGACCCAGTACTTC. The chain joins TRBV2 to TRBJ2-5; TRBD1 is a possible D gene (7 bases). The germline V and J ends were trimmed by 6 bases and 4 bases, with 15 bases remaining between them. CDR3 length: 14 residues. CDR1 is SNHLY, CDR2 FYNNEI, per germline.